A single sample is the source of the 17 T cell receptor beta chains below, sequenced in a study of breast tumors, draining lymph nodes, adjacent tissues (dated by TCRdb to 2015 to 2016). Lymph node samples were obtained from the axillary draining lymph nodes of breast cancer patients. Library preparation was by multiplex PCR. Sequenced on an Illumina HiSeq 2000. Through fastp at Q25 and MiXCR, TCRdb rebuilt clones from the public reads, retaining in-frame beta chains. Each entry is one CDR3 protein sequence, shown with its most common DNA and genes. For this sample the table gives about 230,000 distinct CDR3 sequences, of which 32% were detected only once. The ten largest make up over 1.1% of the sample. Sequences were obtained from axillary lymph node tissue. The origin of the receptors is a female donor with breast cancer. Some clones in this sample may be carry-over from other donors' samples.

This clonotype was observed many times. The chain is built from TRBV7-2 and TRBJ2-3; D remains unclear. Germline loops: CDR1 SGHTA, CDR2 FQGNSA. Trimming shortened V by 1 base and J by 1 base, and 12 bases separated the two germline ends. The CDR3 totals 16 residues. The CDR3 sequence is CASSLVPGLGTDTQYF. The CDR3 DNA sequence: TGTGCCAGCAGCTTAGTCCCCGGGTTGGGCACAGATACGCAGTATTTT.

This clonotype was detected many times. The CDR3 DNA is TGTGCCAGCAGAAGAATATACGAGCAGTACTTC. Translating it yields CASRRIYEQYF. This chain uses TRBV14 with TRBJ2-7; D ambiguous. Germline V gene data show CDR1 as SGHDN and CDR2 as FVKESK. CDR3 length equals 11 residues. The ends were cut back, 6 bases at V and 4 bases at J, with 7 bases in the middle. Full variable domain (missing parts from reference TRBV14 and TRBJ2-7): EAGVTQFPSHSVIEKGQTVTLRCDPISGHDNLYWYRRVMGKEIKFLLHFVKESKQDESGMPNNRFLAERTGGTYSTLKVQPAELEDSGVYFCASRRIYEQYFGPGTRLTVT.

This clonotype was counted many times. The chain recombines TRBV19 with TRBJ1-5; perhaps TRBD1 as D (5 bases). CDR1 is LNHDA, CDR2 SQIVND, per germline (reference sequence). The CDR3 runs to 15 residues. V lost 8 bases and J 0 bases, leaving 14 bases between the germline ends. The CDR3 loop reads CASLRGGGSNQPQHF. In DNA, the CDR3 is TGTGCCAGTCTGAGGGGCGGGGGTAGCAATCAGCCCCAGCATTTT.

Comment on this clonotype: A single base separates this from a much larger clone, so it may be a read error. This chain joins TRBV7-8 and TRBJ1-2; D is possibly TRBD1 (6 bases). The CDR3 runs to 15 residues. In germline, CDR1 is SGHVS, CDR2 FQNEAQ. The CDR3 loop reads CASSSTSDSSYGYPF. The CDR3 region has the DNA TGTGCCAGCAGCTCTACCTCGGACAGTAGCTATGGCTACCCCTTC.

This clonotype was counted many times. The chain has TRBV30 and TRBJ1-6; possible D gene TRBD1, 6 bases. The CDR3 is made up of 13 amino acids. The V end was cut by 5 bases, the J end by 7 bases, with 12 bases between. The germline CDR1 and CDR2 sequences are GTSNPN and SVGIG (reference sequence). CDR3 in amino acids: CAWCRDTNSPLHF. The CDR3 DNA reads as TGTGCCTGGTGCCGGGACACCAATTCACCCCTCCACTTT. The full variable domain, its missing parts supplied by reference TRBV30 and TRBJ1-6, is SQTIHQWPATLVQPVGSPLSLECTVEGTSNPNLYWYRQAAGRGLQLLFYSVGIGQISSEVPQNLSASRPQDRQFILSSKKLLLSDSGFYLCAWCRDTNSPLHFGNGTRLTVT.

To note about this clonotype: A junction boundary mismatches the germline segment, possibly from a read error. The chain links TRBV6-6 to TRBJ2-7; 7 positions match TRBD1. The CDR3 contains 16 residues. CDR1 MNHNY and CDR2 SVGAGI come from the germline V gene (reference sequence). The CDR3 region is CASSPVDRERSYEQHF. The CDR3 nucleotides read TGTGCCAGCAGCCCCGTCGACAGGGAACGATCCTACGAGCAGCACTTC.

There are many counts of this clonotype. The chain couples TRBV4-1 to TRBJ1-2; the match to TRBD1 covers 7 bases. V was clipped by 4 bases and J by 5 bases; unmatched bases: 10. Germline V gives CDR1 MGHRA, CDR2 YSYEKL. CDR3 size: 15 residues. The CDR3 DNA follows: TGCGCCAGCAGCCGAGGAATCGACAGGGAGTATGGCTACACCTTC. Translation gives CASSRGIDREYGYTF.

The sample holds many counts of this clonotype. The chain links TRBV4-3 to TRBJ2-1, with D maybe TRBD2 (5 bases). The CDR3 has 14 amino acids. Trimming removed 0 bases from V and 10 bases from J, with 13 bases in between. Germline CDR1 and CDR2: LGHNA and YSLEER. This CDR3 reads CASSQEGLAGEQFF. In DNA form, the CDR3 reads TGCGCCAGCAGCCAAGAAGGCCTAGCCGGAGAGCAGTTCTTC.

This clonotype was picked up many times. The chain employs TRBV6-6 and TRBJ2-7, with D possibly matching TRBD1 (5 bases). Germline V gene data show CDR1 as MNHNY and CDR2 as SVGAGI (reference sequence). This CDR3 has 14 amino acids. V was shortened by 8 bases and J by 2 bases, with 16 bases between the two germline ends. CDR3 amino acids: CASHPGDRPYEQYF. The CDR3 bases are TGTGCCAGCCATCCAGGAGACAGACCCTACGAGCAGTACTTC.

This clonotype was observed many times. The chain has TRBV3-1 and TRBJ2-5; D ambiguous. Per the germline V gene, CDR1 is LGHDT and CDR2 is YNNKEL (reference sequence). Trimming cost V 5 bases and J 4 bases, with 11 bases left between them. The CDR3 is 13 residues long. Here the CDR3 reads CASSSNPGETQYF. The DNA for the CDR3 is TGTGCCAGCAGCTCCAACCCCGGAGAGACCCAGTACTTC.

The rearrangement uses TRBV3-1 and TRBJ2-1, with D hard to call. This CDR3 region has 14 residues. Germline values: CDR1 LGHDT, CDR2 YNNKEL (reference sequence). V lost 1 base and J lost 9, with 13 bases in between. DNA of the CDR3: TGTGCCAGCAGCCAAGGAAGGTGGGCTCTTGAGCAGTTCTTC. It specifies CASSQGRWALEQFF.

This chain links TRBV11-2 with TRBJ1-4; TRBD1 matches 9 bases. Germline assignment: CDR1 SGHAT and CDR2 FQNNGV. V lost 5 bases to trimming and J lost 4 bases; unmatched junction nucleotides: 5. CDR3 size: 15 residues. CDR3 in amino acids: CASSAGTGYNEKLFF. The CDR3 nucleotides read TGTGCCAGCAGCGCCGGGACAGGGTATAATGAAAAACTGTTTTTT.

The genes are TRBV20-1 and TRBJ2-5, with TRBD2 identical over 7 bases. J lost 0 bases, V lost 6 bases, and 10 bases had no gene match. From germline, CDR1 is DFQATT and CDR2 SNEGSKA (reference sequence). This CDR3 spans 15 amino acids. CDR3 DNA: TGCAGTGCGTGGCTAGCGGATATGTACCAAGAGACCCAGTACTTC. It translates to CSAWLADMYQETQYF.

The table lists this clonotype with a count of one. The rearrangement links TRBV4-2 to TRBJ1-2; tentative D call: TRBD1 (6 bases). V dropped 1 base and J dropped 5 bases, with 23 bases sitting between them. Germline loops: CDR1 LGHNA, CDR2 YNFKEQ. The CDR3 is 18 amino acids. For the CDR3, the DNA is TGTGCCAGCAGCCAAGTATCACAGGGAGGTAGGGACGGGTATGGCTACACCTTC. Its protein is CASSQVSQGGRDGYGYTF.

Regarding this clonotype: It may be a read error: a sequence one base away is much more abundant. J is TRBJ2-7 and V is TRBV18; the D is unclear. The V and J ends lost 8 bases and 3 bases respectively, with 20 bases between them. The CDR3 sequence is 15 residues long. Per the germline V gene, CDR1 is KGHSH and CDR2 is LQKENI. CDR3 nucleotide sequence: TGTGCCAGCCCACTATCGGTTGACACAATCTACGAGCAGTACTTC. Translation: CASPLSVDTIYEQYF.

The chain recombines TRBV19 with TRBJ1-1; weak D call: TRBD1 (5 bases). The germline V gene has CDR1 LNHDA and CDR2 SQIVND (reference sequence). This CDR3 spans 15 amino acids. The V end was cut by 3 bases, the J end by 0 bases, with 11 bases between. CDR3 bases: TGTGCCAGTAGTATCCAGGGTGCTATGAACACTGAAGCTTTCTTT. Encoded protein: CASSIQGAMNTEAFF.

This clonotype was detected ten times or more. V and J are TRBV2 and TRBJ1-2, with TRBD1 as a possible D gene (5 bases). CDR1 is SNHLY, CDR2 FYNNEI, per germline. The CDR3 runs 14 residues. Trimming cost V 8 bases and J 8 bases, with 21 bases left between them. The CDR3 DNA follows: TGTGCCAGCCGGGGGAAGGAGCCCTATTGGGGCTACACCTTC. As protein: CASRGKEPYWGYTF.